This TCR beta chain is from a study of response to subunit inactivated influenza vaccine. Study-wide results and caveats: New T cells are recruited in small numbers by each seasonal influenza vaccination, according to the authors' suggestion.

TCRdb used MiXCR to reprocess the RT-PCR reads, holding one entry per CDR3 protein. The sample carries about 520,000 distinct CDR3 sequences, about 25% recorded once. This CDR3 contains 15 residues. Germline V gene sequence: CDR1 LGHNA, CDR2 YNFKEQ. The trim removed 5 bases at V and 4 bases at J, leaving 7 bases unmatched. On this clonotype: The antigen remains unidentified.

This receptor was obtained from a man aged 45-60 years who received an inactivated influenza vaccine. The input for sequencing was CD4+ T cells sorted from PBMCs, taken approximately 5 days after vaccination. The V call is TRBV4-2, the J call TRBJ2-2, with 7 bases identical to TRBD1. As DNA, the CDR3 is TGTGCCAGCAGCAGGGACAGATTTGGCACCGGGGAGCTGTTTTTT. It specifies CASSRDRFGTGELFF.